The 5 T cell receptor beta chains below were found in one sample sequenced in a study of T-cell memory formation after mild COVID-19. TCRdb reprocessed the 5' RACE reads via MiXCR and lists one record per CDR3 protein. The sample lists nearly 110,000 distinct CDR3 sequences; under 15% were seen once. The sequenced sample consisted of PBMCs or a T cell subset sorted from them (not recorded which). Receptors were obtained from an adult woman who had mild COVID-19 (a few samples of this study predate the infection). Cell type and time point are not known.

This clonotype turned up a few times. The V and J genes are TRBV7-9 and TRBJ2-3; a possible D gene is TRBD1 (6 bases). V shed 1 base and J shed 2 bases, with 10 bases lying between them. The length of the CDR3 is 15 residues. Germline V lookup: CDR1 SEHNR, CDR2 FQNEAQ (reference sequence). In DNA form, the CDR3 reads TGTGCCAGCAGCTTAGTTCAGGGGCCCACAGATACGCAGTATTTT. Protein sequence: CASSLVQGPTDTQYF.

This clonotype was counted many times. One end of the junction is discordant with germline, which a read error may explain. CDR3 nucleotide sequence: TGTGCCAGCACCTTATTGGGCTCCGGTGGTGGGTCCCAAGAGACCCAGTACTTC. This sequence encodes CASTLLGSGGGSQETQYF. The chain links TRBV7-9 to TRBJ2-5; D is ambiguous. The CDR3 extends over 18 amino acids. CDR1 and CDR2 from the germline V gene are SEHNR and FQNEAQ (reference sequence).

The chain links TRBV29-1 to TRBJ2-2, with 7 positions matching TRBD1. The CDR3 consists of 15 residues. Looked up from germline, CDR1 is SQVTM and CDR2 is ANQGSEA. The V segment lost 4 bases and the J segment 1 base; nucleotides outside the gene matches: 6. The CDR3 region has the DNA TGCAGCGTTGTCCCTGGGACAGTGAACACCGGGGAGCTGTTTTTT. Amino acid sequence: CSVVPGTVNTGELFF.

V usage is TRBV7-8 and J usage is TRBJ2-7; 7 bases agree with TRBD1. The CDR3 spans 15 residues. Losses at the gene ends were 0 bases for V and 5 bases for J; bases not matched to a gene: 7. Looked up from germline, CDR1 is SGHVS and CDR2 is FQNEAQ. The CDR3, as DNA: TGTGCCAGCAGCTTAGCAACAGGGGTACTGGACGAGCAGTACTTC. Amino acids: CASSLATGVLDEQYF. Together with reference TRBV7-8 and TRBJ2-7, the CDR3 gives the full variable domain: GAGVSQSPRYKVAKRGQDVALRCDPISGHVSLFWYQQALGQGPEFLTYFQNEAQLDKSGLPSDRFFAERPEGSVSTLKIQRTQQEDSAVYLCASSLATGVLDEQYFGPGTRLTVT.

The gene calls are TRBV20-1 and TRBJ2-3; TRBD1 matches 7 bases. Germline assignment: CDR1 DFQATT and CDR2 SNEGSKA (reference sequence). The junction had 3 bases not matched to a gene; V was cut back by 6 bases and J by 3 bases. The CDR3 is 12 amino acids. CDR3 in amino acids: CSAKQGTDTQYF. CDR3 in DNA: TGCAGTGCAAAACAGGGGACAGATACGCAGTATTTT.